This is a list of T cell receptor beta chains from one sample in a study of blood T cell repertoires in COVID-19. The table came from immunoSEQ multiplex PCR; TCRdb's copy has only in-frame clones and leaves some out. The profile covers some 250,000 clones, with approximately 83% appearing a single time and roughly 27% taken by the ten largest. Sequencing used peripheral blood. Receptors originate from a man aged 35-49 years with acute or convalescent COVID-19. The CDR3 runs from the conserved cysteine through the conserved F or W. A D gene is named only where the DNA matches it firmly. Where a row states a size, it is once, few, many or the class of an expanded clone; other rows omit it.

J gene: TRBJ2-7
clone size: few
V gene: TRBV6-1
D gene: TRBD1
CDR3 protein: CASSDRQGASYEQYF
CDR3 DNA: TGTGCCAGCAGTGATAGACAGGGGGCGAGCTACGAGCAGTACTTC

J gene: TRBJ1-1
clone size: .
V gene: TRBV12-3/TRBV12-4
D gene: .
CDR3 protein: CASSFPSGKAFF
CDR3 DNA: TGTGCCAGCAGTTTTCCGTCAGGGAAAGCTTTCTTT

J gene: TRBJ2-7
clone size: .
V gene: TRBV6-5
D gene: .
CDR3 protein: CASRLTASYEQYF
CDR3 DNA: TGTGCCAGCAGACTGACAGCCTCCTACGAGCAGTACTTC

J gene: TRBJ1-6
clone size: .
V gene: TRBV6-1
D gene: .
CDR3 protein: CASSEKDRNSPLHF
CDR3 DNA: TGTGCCAGCAGTGAAAAAGACAGGAATTCACCCCTCCACTTT

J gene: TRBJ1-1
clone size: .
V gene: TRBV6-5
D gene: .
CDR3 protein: CASITANTEAFF
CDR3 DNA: TGTGCCAGCATCACAGCGAACACTGAAGCTTTCTTT

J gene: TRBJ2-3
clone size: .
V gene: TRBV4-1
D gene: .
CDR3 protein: CASSQEESEDTQYF
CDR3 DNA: TGCGCCAGCAGCCAAGAAGAGTCTGAAGATACGCAGTATTTT

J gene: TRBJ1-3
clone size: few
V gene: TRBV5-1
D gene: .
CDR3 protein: CASSPSRAGNTIYF
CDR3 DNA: TGCGCCAGCAGCCCTTCCAGGGCTGGAAACACCATATATTTT

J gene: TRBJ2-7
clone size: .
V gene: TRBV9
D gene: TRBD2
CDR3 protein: CASSNGLAAWEQYF
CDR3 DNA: TGTGCCAGCAGCAACGGACTAGCCGCGTGGGAGCAGTACTTC

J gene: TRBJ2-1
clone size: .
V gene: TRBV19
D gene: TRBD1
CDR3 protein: CASSIGGGGYNEQFF
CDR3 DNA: TGTGCCAGTAGTATAGGAGGGGGCGGGTACAATGAGCAGTTCTTC

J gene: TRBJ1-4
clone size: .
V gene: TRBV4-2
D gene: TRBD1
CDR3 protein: CASSQADRGYILFF
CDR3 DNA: TGTGCCAGCAGCCAAGCCGACAGGGGTTATATTCTGTTTTTT

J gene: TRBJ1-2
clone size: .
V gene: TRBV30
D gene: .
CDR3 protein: CAWSRGGVGYTF
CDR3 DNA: TGTGCCTGGAGCCGGGGGGGTGTTGGCTACACCTTC

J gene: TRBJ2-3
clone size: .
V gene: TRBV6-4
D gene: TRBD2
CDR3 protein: CASSPTSGGKDTQYF
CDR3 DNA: TGTGCCAGCAGCCCTACTAGCGGAGGTAAAGATACGCAGTATTTT

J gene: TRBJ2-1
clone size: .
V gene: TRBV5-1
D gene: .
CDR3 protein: CASRENNEQFF
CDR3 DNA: TGCGCCAGCAGAGAGAACAATGAGCAGTTCTTC

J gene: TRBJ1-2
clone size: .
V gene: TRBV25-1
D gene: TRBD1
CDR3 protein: CASRSRSGTGGVDGYTF
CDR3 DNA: TGTGCCAGCCGATCCCGGTCCGGGACAGGGGGCGTGGATGGCTACACCTTC

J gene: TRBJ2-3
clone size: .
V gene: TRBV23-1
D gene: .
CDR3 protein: CASSQWEKTQYF
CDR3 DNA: TGCGCCAGCAGTCAATGGGAGAAAACGCAGTATTTT

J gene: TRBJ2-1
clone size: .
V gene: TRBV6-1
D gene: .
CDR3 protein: CASSEVVGNEQFF
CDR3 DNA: TGTGCCAGCAGTGAAGTTGTCGGTAATGAGCAGTTCTTC

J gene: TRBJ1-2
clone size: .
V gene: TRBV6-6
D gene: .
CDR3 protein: CASSSTQGDYGYTF
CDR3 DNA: TGTGCCAGCAGTTCCACACAGGGAGACTATGGCTACACCTTC

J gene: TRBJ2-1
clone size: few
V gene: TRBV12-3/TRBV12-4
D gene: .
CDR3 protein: CASSLSGTGEQFF
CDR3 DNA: TGTGCCAGCAGTCTTAGTGGTACGGGTGAGCAGTTCTTC

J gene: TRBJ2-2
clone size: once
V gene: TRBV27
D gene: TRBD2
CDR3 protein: CASSPKAGGPGTGELFF
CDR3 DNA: TGTGCCAGCAGTCCAAAAGCGGGAGGGCCGGGCACCGGGGAGCTGTTTTTT

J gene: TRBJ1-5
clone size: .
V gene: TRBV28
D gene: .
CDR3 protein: CASIPHRRDFSNQPQHF
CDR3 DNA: TGTGCCAGCATTCCACACCGCAGGGACTTTAGCAATCAGCCCCAGCATTTT

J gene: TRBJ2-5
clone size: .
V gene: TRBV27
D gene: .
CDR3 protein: CASSLGTPRGTQYF
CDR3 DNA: TGTGCCAGCAGTTTGGGGACTCCGCGGGGGACCCAGTACTTC

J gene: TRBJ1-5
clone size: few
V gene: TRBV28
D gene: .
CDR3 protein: CASSFEGNQPQHF
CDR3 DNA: TGTGCCAGCAGTTTCGAGGGCAATCAGCCCCAGCATTTT

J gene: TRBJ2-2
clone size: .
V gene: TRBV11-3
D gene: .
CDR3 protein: CASSLWKGRHGELFF
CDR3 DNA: TGTGCCAGCAGCTTGTGGAAGGGGAGGCACGGGGAGCTGTTTTTT

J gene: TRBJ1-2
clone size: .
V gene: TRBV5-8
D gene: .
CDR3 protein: CASSVANYGYTF
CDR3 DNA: TGTGCCAGCAGCGTAGCAAACTATGGCTACACCTTC

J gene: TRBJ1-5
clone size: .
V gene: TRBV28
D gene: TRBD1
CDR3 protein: CASSFLLGQGSNQPQHF
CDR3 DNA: TGTGCCAGCAGTTTTCTATTAGGACAGGGGAGCAATCAGCCCCAGCATTTT

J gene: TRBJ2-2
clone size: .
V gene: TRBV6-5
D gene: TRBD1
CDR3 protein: CASSYTGTESGELFF
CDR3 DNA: TGTGCCAGCAGTTACACCGGGACAGAGTCCGGGGAGCTGTTTTTT

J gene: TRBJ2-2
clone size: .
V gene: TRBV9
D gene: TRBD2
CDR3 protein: CASSVEPSGRAGELFF
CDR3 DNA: TGTGCCAGCAGCGTAGAGCCTAGCGGGAGGGCCGGGGAGCTGTTTTTT

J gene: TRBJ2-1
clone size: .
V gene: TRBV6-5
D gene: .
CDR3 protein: CASWTGGDNEQFF
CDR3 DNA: TGTGCCAGCTGGACGGGCGGGGACAATGAGCAGTTCTTC

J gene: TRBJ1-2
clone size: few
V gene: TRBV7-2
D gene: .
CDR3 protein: CASSLDAAASYGYTF
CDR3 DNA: TGTGCCAGCAGCTTAGATGCTGCAGCTAGCTATGGCTACACCTTC

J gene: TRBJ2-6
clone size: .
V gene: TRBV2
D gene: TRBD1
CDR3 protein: CASSGGTGGSGANVLTF
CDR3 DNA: TGTGCCAGCAGTGGCGGGACAGGGGGCTCTGGGGCCAACGTCCTGACTTTC

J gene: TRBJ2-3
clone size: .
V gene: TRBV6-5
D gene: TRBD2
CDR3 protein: CASSYPGRAQYF
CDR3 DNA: TGTGCCAGCAGTTACCCCGGGAGGGCCCAGTATTTT

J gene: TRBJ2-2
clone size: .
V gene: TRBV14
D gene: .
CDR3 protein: CASSQQGIKNTGELFF
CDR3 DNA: TGTGCCAGCAGCCAACAGGGGATAAAAAACACCGGGGAGCTGTTTTTT

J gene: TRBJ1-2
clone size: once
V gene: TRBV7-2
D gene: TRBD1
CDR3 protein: CASSFGQTGSGYTF
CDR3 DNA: TGTGCCAGCAGCTTTGGACAGACAGGGAGTGGCTACACCTTC

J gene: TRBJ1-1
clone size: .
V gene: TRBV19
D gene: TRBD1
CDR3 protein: CASTQGRGTDTEAFF
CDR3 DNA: TGTGCCAGTACCCAGGGCAGGGGGACGGACACTGAAGCTTTCTTT

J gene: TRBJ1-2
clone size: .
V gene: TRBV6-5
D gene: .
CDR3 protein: CASSPQGLYGYTF
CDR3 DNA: TGTGCCAGCAGTCCCCAGGGACTCTATGGCTACACCTTC

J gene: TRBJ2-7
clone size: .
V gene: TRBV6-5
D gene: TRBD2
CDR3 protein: CASSSLTSGGYEQYF
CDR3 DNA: TGTGCCAGCAGTTCACTGACTAGCGGGGGGTACGAGCAGTACTTC

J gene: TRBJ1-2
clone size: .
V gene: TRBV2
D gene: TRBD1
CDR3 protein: CASSEVRTGGYGYTF
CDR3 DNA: TGTGCCAGCAGTGAAGTTCGGACAGGGGGCTATGGCTACACCTTC

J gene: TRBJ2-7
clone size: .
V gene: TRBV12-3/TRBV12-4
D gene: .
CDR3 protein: CASSLAPHYEQYF
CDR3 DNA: TGTGCCAGCAGTTTGGCCCCTCATTACGAGCAGTACTTC

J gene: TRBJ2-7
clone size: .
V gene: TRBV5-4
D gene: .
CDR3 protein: CASSPGTFDYEQYF
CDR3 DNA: TGTGCCAGCAGCCCCGGGACTTTCGACTACGAGCAGTACTTC

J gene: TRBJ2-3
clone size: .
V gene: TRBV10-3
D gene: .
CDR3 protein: CAISESDNQADTQYF
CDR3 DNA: TGTGCCATCAGTGAGTCTGACAACCAGGCAGATACGCAGTATTTT

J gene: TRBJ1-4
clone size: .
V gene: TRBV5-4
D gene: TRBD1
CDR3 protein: CASSDRQGEATNEKLFF
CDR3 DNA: TGTGCCAGCAGCGACAGACAGGGCGAGGCAACTAATGAAAAACTGTTTTTT

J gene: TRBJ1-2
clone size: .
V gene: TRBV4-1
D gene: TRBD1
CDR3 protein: CASSQGRGLLYTF
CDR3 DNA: TGCGCCAGCAGCCAAGGCAGGGGGCTTCTCTACACCTTC

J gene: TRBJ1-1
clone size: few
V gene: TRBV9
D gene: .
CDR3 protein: CASSVGPGRMAEAFF
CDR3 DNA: TGTGCCAGCAGCGTAGGACCCGGCAGGATGGCTGAAGCTTTCTTT

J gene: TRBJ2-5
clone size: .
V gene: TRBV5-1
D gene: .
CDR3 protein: CASSLTGSETQYF
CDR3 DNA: TGCGCCAGCAGCTTGACAGGGAGTGAGACCCAGTACTTC

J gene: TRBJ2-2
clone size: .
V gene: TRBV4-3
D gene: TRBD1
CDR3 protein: CASSPPGQALGGELFF
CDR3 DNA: TGCGCCAGCAGCCCCCCAGGACAGGCCTTGGGCGGGGAGCTGTTTTTT

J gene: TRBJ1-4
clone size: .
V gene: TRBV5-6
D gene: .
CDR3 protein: CASSLQPTTNEKLFF
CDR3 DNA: TGTGCCAGCAGCTTACAGCCTACAACTAATGAAAAACTGTTTTTT

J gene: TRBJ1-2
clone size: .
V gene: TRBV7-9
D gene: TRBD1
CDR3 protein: CASSGGQADYGYTF
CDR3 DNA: TGTGCCAGCAGCGGGGGACAGGCAGATTATGGCTACACCTTC

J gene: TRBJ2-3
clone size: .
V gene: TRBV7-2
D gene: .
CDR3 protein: CASSRDTDTQYF
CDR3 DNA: TGTGCCAGCAGCCGGGACACAGATACGCAGTATTTT

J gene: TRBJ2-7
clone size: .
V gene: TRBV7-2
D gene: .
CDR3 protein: CASSLALVRYEQYF
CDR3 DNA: TGTGCCAGCAGCTTAGCGCTAGTTAGATACGAGCAGTACTTC

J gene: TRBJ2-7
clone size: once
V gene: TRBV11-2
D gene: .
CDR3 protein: CASSLVQDEQYF
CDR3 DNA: TGTGCCAGCAGCTTAGTGCAGGACGAGCAGTACTTC

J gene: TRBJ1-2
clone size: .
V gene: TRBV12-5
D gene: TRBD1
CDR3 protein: CASGPPTGDFYGYTF
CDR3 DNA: TGTGCTAGTGGGCCCCCAACAGGGGACTTCTATGGCTACACCTTC

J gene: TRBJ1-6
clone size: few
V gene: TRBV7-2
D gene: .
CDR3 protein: CASSPGNSPLHF
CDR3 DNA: TGTGCCAGCAGCCCAGGAAATTCACCCCTCCACTTT

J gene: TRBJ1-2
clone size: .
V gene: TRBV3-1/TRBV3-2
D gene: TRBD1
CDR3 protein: CASSQEGHRGSYGYTF
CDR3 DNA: TGTGCCAGCAGCCAAGAGGGGCACAGGGGGTCCTATGGCTACACCTTC